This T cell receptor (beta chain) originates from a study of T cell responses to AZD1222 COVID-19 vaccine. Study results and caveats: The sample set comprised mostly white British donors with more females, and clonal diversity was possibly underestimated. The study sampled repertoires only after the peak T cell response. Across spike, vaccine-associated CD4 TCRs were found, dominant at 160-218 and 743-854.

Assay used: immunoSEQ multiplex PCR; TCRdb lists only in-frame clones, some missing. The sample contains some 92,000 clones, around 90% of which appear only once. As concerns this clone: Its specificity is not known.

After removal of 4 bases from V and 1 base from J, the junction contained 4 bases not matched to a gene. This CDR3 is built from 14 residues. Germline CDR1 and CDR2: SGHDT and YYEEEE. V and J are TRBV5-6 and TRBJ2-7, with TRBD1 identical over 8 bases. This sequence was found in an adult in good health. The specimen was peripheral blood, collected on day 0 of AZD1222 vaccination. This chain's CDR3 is CASSPGTGSYEQYF. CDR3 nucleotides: TGTGCCAGCAGCCCCGGGACAGGATCCTACGAGCAGTACTTC. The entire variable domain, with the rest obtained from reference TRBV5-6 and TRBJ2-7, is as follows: DAGVTQSPTHLIKTRGQQVTLRCSPKSGHDTVSWYQQALGQGPQFIFQYYEEEERQRGNFPDRFSGHQFPNYSSELNVNALLLGDSALYLCASSPGTGSYEQYFGPGTRLTVT.